The 4 T cell receptor beta chains below were found in one sample sequenced in a study of Ad26.COV2.S vaccination and SARS-CoV-2 variants. Stated treatment: some 20 received Ad26.COV2.S at low or high dose, single or two shots; a few received placebo; per-sample allocation not given. Sample collection was performed on day 63 after the first vaccine or placebo injection. Method: immunoSEQ multiplex PCR; TCRdb's copy keeps in-frame clones and lacks some. The sample holds about 350,000 clones; about 88% are singletons and the top ten take around 6.1%. This specimen was peripheral blood, taken in a trial of Ad26.COV2.S vaccine versus placebo. The receptors originated from a person between 18 and 60 years old who received the Ad26.COV2.S COVID-19 vaccine or a placebo.

V gene TRBV4-3 combines with J gene TRBJ2-1, with D possibly being TRBD2 (5 bases). The ends were cut back, 1 base at V and 8 bases at J, with 12 bases in the middle. The CDR3 runs 14 residues. From germline, CDR1 is LGHNA and CDR2 YSLEER. CDR3 sequence (DNA): TGCGCCAGCAGCCAAGGGAGGATGAGCGATGAGCAGTTCTTC. Protein sequence: CASSQGRMSDEQFF.

The J gene is TRBJ2-1, the V gene TRBV7-2; TRBD2 might be the D (6 bases). Germline assignment: CDR1 SGHTA and CDR2 FQGNSA. Trimming took off 1 base at V and 4 bases at J, with 14 bases between the two ends. The CDR3 is 16 amino acids. The CDR3 sequence: CASSLGSSGSYNEQFF. The CDR3 nucleotides are TGTGCCAGCAGCTTAGGCTCGAGCGGGTCTTACAATGAGCAGTTCTTC.

The chain carries TRBV9 and TRBJ2-5; D possibly corresponds to TRBD2 (6 bases). This CDR3 region has 13 residues. V shed 4 bases and J shed 4 bases, with 11 bases lying between them. Looked up from germline, CDR1 is SGDLS and CDR2 is YYNGEE. CDR3 nucleotides: TGTGCCAGCAGCCCCGTCGGGGGAGAGACCCAGTACTTC. Translation gives CASSPVGGETQYF.

The V and J genes are TRBV19 and TRBJ1-3; the D gene is possibly TRBD1 (6 bases). This CDR3 has 15 residues. From germline, CDR1 is LNHDA and CDR2 SQIVND (reference sequence). Trimming took 6 bases from V and 3 from J, leaving 15 bases between them. CDR3 nucleotide sequence: TGTGCCAGTAGCCCTACGGGGGCGCGTGGAAACACCATATATTTT. Encoded protein: CASSPTGARGNTIYF.